This T cell receptor (beta chain) was captured by sequencing in a study of T cell repertoires in cytomegalovirus infection. Study-level information: Public TCR beta signatures provided an indication of both CMV infection and a matching HLA type.

Points from the study as a whole: In two of eight donors, the top clonotype was HLA-C-restricted CMV-specific. Cumulative frequency of public TCR beta families picked out carriers of CMV plus the relevant HLA.

TCRdb re-derived calls from the reads in MiXCR, one entry per CDR3 protein. This sample has 140,000 to 150,000 distinct CDR3 sequences, with more than 30% found just once. The CDR3 is 14 amino acids. A remark on this clonotype: Its specificity is unknown. The junction departs from germline at one end; a sequencing error may be responsible.

The specimen comprised CD8+ T cells from cultured PBMCs, sampled from culture after CMV antigen stimulation. The sequence derives from a human donor in good health (CMV status not recorded). Some clones in this sample may be carry-over from other donors' samples. The rearrangement uses TRBV5-3 and TRBJ2-7; 8 bases agree with TRBD2. TRBV5-3 is labeled an ORF, and its function is uncertain. The chain's CDR3 is CASSWESGGYEQYF. The CDR3 nucleotides read TGTGCCAGCAGCTGGGAGAGCGGGGGATACGAGCAGTACTTC.